One TCR beta chain is described in this entry. Only one count was recorded for this clone. No cognate antigen has been identified for it. Base qualities are not provided; no much larger clone lies one nucleotide away. Library preparation was by the immunoSEQ multiplex PCR assay. For the multiplex PCR, a mixture combining 60 forward primers for TCR Vbeta segments and 13 reverse primers for TCR Jbeta segments was used. A multiplex PCR assay on genomic DNA amplified the CDR3 region of rearranged TCR beta genes. The amplified TCR beta libraries were sequenced on the Illumina HiSeq System as 87-base-pair reads. As for the original processing: In a later analysis, tens of millions of unique TCR beta chains were counted across the approximately 640 repertoires, and around 10 million of these chains were shared by at least two donors. To remove PCR and sequencing errors, raw reads were error-corrected and collapsed into unique sequences using a nearest-neighbor algorithm that merged closely related sequences. CDR3 sequences were aligned to IMGT reference sequences to assign V, D and J gene segments. For a sequence to be retained, a match of at least six nucleotides was required to both a V gene segment and a J gene segment. A rearrangement counted as productive if the CDR3 had no stop codons and remained in frame with V and J, and every other rearrangement counted as non-productive. CDR3 was defined by IMGT convention, running from the second conserved V-encoded cysteine to the conserved J-encoded phenylalanine. In an earlier analysis of around 540 of the donors, sequences lacking an unambiguous match to a single V gene segment were excluded. In an earlier analysis of 450 to 750 of the donors, a V segment was called functional when productive rearrangements were above 56.7%, and segregating when the standard deviation between donors exceeded 5%. A statistical classification framework was developed to diagnose cytomegalovirus status using the catalog of TCR beta chain sequences. V and J gene assignment, in a later analysis, came from comparing TCR nucleotide sequences with IMGT/GENE-DB human TR gene sequences. A later analysis assigned CDR3 sequences and most-parsimonious VDJ recombination scenarios with the TCRdist pipeline. In a later analysis, each TCR beta chain was defined by its CDR3 amino acid sequence together with its V-gene family, and reads lacking a unique V-gene family were excluded. To address suspected cross-contamination and a sequencing artifact, a later analysis removed approximately 590 highly shared, low-generation-probability nucleotide sequences. In a later analysis, a clonal expansion index was calculated for each public chain from normalized within-repertoire ranks of inferred template counts. A later analysis computed generation probabilities with a VDJ recombination model fitted to out-of-frame rearrangements, and checked the results against IGoR. In a later analysis, hypergeometric tests were used to score TCR-TCR, TCR-HLA and TCR-CMV co-occurrence, with a repertoire-size bias correction applied to TCR pairs. False discovery rates were estimated in a later analysis by permuting HLA or CMV assignments 20 times. In a later analysis, co-occurring TCRs were grouped using DBSCAN, with TCRdist sequence similarity added in when clustering inside HLA-allele-positive subsets. Repertoires with fewer than 30,000 or more than 120,000 public chains, plus five repertoires with anomalous nucleotide sharing, were excluded from co-occurrence clustering. The immuneACCESS repertoire file appears here via TCRdb, limited to in-frame rearrangements. These files lack a portion of the clones; in checked studies, under half of the deficit traces to unresolved V genes, and the cause of the others is not known. D and trimming were read from the DNA, whereas the V and J calls and clone size are those reported in that table. For this sample the table gives over 200,000 clones, of which 85% were detected only once. Jointly, the top ten make up about 1.2% of the sample.

The record originates from a study of cytomegalovirus exposure and HLA in healthy donors (dated by TCRdb to about 2017). Concerning the study at large: An earlier analysis of some 600 of the donors reported 276 Gb of sequence data and 117 million unique TCR beta sequences obtained from about 179 million T cells. An early release that covered fewer than 800 HLA-typed donors contained about 290 gigabases of sequencing data and around 85 million unique TCR sequences. The genetic ancestry cluster associated with self-reported Caucasian donors included around four fifths of the roughly 400 genotyped donors. Typing coverage differed by locus: A, B, C, DRB1 and DQB1 were typed in roughly 629-630 donors, DQA1 in 500 to 550, DPA1 in 600 to 610, and DPB1 in roughly 450. Because of strong linkage in the cohort, four or five DR-DQ haplotypes were treated as single units for association and clustering. The study aimed to test whether cataloging public T cell receptors could reveal signatures of past pathogen exposure. Among 300 to 450 genotyped donors of the cohort, an average of around 240,000 unique TCR beta nucleotide sequences were sequenced per donor, around 18% of them non-productive. In addition to the first cohort of 666 subjects, a separate validation cohort of approximately 120 different subjects was used. A later genetic analysis used genome-wide SNP genotypes for about 60% of the roughly 670 donors, treating that subset as a discovery cohort. In an earlier analysis of over 550 of the donors, high-throughput TCR beta sequencing was used to judge whether each TCR beta V gene segment behaved as functional or pseudogenic. All discovery cohort repertoires had been generated on a single sequencing platform. Alongside the repertoire data, information on donor age, sex, ethnicity and CMV serostatus was compiled. The study profiled the T cell repertoires of under 850 subjects by immunosequencing and related them to cytomegalovirus serostatus. In the later analysis, no new phenotypic data were used to find candidate immune exposures; instead, reliance was placed on TCR beta sequences and their occurrence across donors. HLA typing covered class I and class II loci at four-digit resolution. In a later analysis, previously published TCR beta repertoires from hundreds of donors were re-analyzed and high-resolution HLA genotyping was added so that TCR occurrence patterns could be studied. The study combined high-throughput TCR immunosequencing, statistical association of individual TCRs with disease status, and machine learning to predict cytomegalovirus infection status.

The cohort comprised fewer than 750 healthy bone marrow donors. All cohort members were sampled while nominally healthy, although unrecorded immune exposures were likely present. Of the 670 or so cohort members, roughly 290 had a positive CMV serostatus and 350 to 450 had a negative one, while no CMV serostatus was recorded for the donor. Each donor provided a peripheral blood sample, and peripheral blood mononuclear cells were used for TCR beta sequencing. Genomic DNA was extracted from the blood cell samples with the Qiagen DNeasy Blood Extraction Kit. On the study overall, not on this receptor specifically: A further reported finding was that TCR beta sequences accurately predicted the HLA-A and HLA-B alleles for most subjects in the first cohort. Some IMGT-functional V segments, including TRBV6-2 and TRBV6-3, could not be distinguished by the 87-base-pair reads and were therefore excluded. According to a later analysis, most CMV-associated TCR beta chains appeared to be HLA-restricted, and the HLA associations seemed to be driven largely by CMV exposure. Broadly in line with IMGT annotations, most TCR beta V segments showed up in productive rearrangements about 87% or about 30% of the time in an earlier analysis of several hundred of the donors. A later genetic analysis reported fewer N-insertions in productive TCRs among donors in an Asian-associated ancestry cluster than the roughly 700-donor mean. The authors suggested that the approach could potentially be generalized to other disease states and immunological phenotypes. Correlated functional status among segregating V segments might reflect linkage disequilibrium, but an unknown experimental factor could not be ruled out. An association between a missense DCLRE1C variant and V-gene and J-gene trimming of TCR beta chains was found in a later genetic analysis and replicated in an independent cohort. According to a later analysis, parvovirus B19, influenza, CMV and Epstein-Barr virus appeared linked to several top co-occurrence clusters. Three of the identified cytomegalovirus-associated TCR beta chains were confirmed in vitro to be specific for cytomegalovirus antigens. Because some donors lacked HLA typing at each locus, the association tests relied only on the typed subset. At a false discovery rate of 0.05, a later analysis linked some 18,000 TCR beta sequences to specific HLA alleles. Most TCR sequences were seen in very few donors, while some public TCRs were found in many individuals. Cytomegalovirus status was reported to be diagnosed by the classifier with high specificity and sensitivity in both the original and validation cohorts. Only TCR beta chains were sequenced in this cohort, and the absence of alpha or paired-chain data limited detectable features. In the study, 150 to 200 TCR beta chains were listed as associated with cytomegalovirus. When HLA alleles, especially DR and DQ, strongly co-occurred, attributing TCR associations to individual alleles was difficult. The earlier analysis of about 600 of the donors excluded some 15 rarely observed V segments, including chromosome 9 orphons, because counts were too low. A later analysis found that TCR association rates varied across HLA loci, with DRB1 alleles showing the most associated TCRs and HLA-C alleles the fewest. A group of highly shared sequence variants was considered likely to be a technical artifact of the sequencing pipeline. CMV serostatus was the only immune exposure information available for the cohort. Compared with equally common non-associated chains, HLA-associated TCR beta chains in a later analysis were more clonally expanded and had lower generation probabilities. Roughly uniform sequencing depth across donors was assumed in presence/absence analyses, although this assumption may not hold.

According to the germline V gene, CDR1 reads SGHDT and CDR2 reads YYEEEE. From cysteine to phenylalanine, the CDR3 is 15 amino acids long. The kept DNA is CDR3 alone, 45 bases in frame from the first base. Relative to germline, V is missing 4 bases and J is missing 4 bases, with 6 bases of the junction outside any gene match. The chain is made from TRBV5-6 and TRBJ2-2, and 8 junctional nucleotides match TRBD1. Sequenced: PBMCs. This TCR came from a human donor in good health. The CDR3 region reads CASSRDRRITGELFF. The DNA is as follows: TGTGCCAGCAGCCGGGACAGGCGGATCACCGGGGAGCTGTTTTTT.